The 29 T cell receptor beta chains below come from one sample, sequenced in a study of tumor-infiltrating lymphocytes in primary liver carcinoma. Starting material for RNA and DNA co-extraction consisted of about 20-30 mg of unsorted bulk tissue. Starting material of around 490 ng total RNA yielded TCR beta cDNA via a constant-region primer. Slightly modified ARM-PCR served as the procedure for the TCR beta libraries. These libraries came from three rounds of nested multiplex PCR. A C-beta reverse primer and TRBV1-TRBV30 forward primers served in each of the first two PCR rounds, at approximately 10 cycles apiece. TCRdb redid the calling of the multiplex PCR reads with MiXCR, one entry per CDR3 protein. Here the sample spans tens of thousands of distinct CDR3 sequences, under 85% being singletons. The sequencing input was liver tumor tissue from sampling region 4. Described subset: tumor region T4, right-lateral pole. Receptors originate from a woman between 25 and 40 years old with primary liver carcinoma and hepatitis B virus infection.

The rearrangement uses TRBV14 and TRBJ1-1, with no clear D. CDR3 length equals 14 residues. V was pared by 4 bases and J by 2 bases, with 11 bases between. CDR1 and CDR2 from the germline V gene are SGHDN and FVKESK. The CDR3 here is CASSPPRINTEAFF. DNA of the CDR3: TGTGCCAGCAGCCCCCCGAGGATCAACACTGAAGCTTTCTTT.

About this clonotype: It is likely a read error, because the conserved phenylalanine at the end of the CDR3 is missing. The chain has TRBV11-3 and TRBJ2-1; no reliable D call. Germline loops: CDR1 SGHNT, CDR2 YENEEA. The CDR3 sequence is 13 residues long. The CDR3: CAGASESGNEQFL. CDR3 coding DNA: TGTGCCGGCGCTAGTGAGAGTGGGAATGAACAGTTCTTA.

On this clonotype: Compared with germline, one end of the junction differs, possibly owing to a read error. The chain combines TRBV24-1 with TRBJ2-5; D call uncertain. The CDR3 spans 14 residues. Germline V gives CDR1 KGHDR, CDR2 SFDVKD. As DNA, the CDR3 is TGTGCCACCAGTGATGGACGGTGGAAAGAGACCCAGTATTTC. Protein sequence: CATSDGRWKETQYF.

Remarks on this clonotype: This CDR3 is missing its conserved last phenylalanine or tryptophan, likely due to a read error. CDR3 nucleotide sequence: TGCAGCGCCGGAGGGCAGGGAACCAATGAGCAGTTCCTC. This sequence encodes CSAGGQGTNEQFL. The genes are TRBV29-1 and TRBJ2-1; the D gene is possibly TRBD2 (6 bases). V was cut by 7 bases and J by 6 bases, with 16 bases left in between. CDR3 length: 13 amino acids. CDR1 SQVTM and CDR2 ANQGSEA come from the germline V gene.

The V gene is TRBV4-2, the J gene TRBJ2-7, with 10 bases fitting TRBD1. V was clipped by 4 bases and J by 6 bases; unmatched bases: 18. The CDR3 has 18 residues. Germline V CDR1 and CDR2: LGHNA, YNFKEQ. Here the CDR3 reads CASSPEHLGQGGPREQYF. CDR3 coding DNA: TGTGCCAGCAGCCCGGAACACTTAGGACAGGGGGGGCCGCGCGAGCAGTACTTC.

With regard to this clonotype: Because it lacks the conserved phenylalanine or tryptophan at the end, this CDR3 is likely a read error. V gene TRBV7-9 combines with J gene TRBJ2-3; 11 bases fit TRBD2. The length of the CDR3 is 16 residues. V lost 11 bases and J lost 2; bases outside the gene matches: 12. Germline CDR1 and CDR2: SEHNR and FQNEAQ (reference sequence). CDR3 DNA sequence: TGTGCCTGCGGCCTATTACTAGCGGGAGCCACAGATACGCAGTATTTG. Translation: CACGLLLAGATDTQYL.

This clonotype appeared a single time. Compared with germline, one end of the junction differs, possibly owing to a read error. The chain joins TRBV4-3 to TRBJ2-1; no reliable D call. Germline V gene data show CDR1 as LGHNA and CDR2 as YSLEER. The CDR3 runs 16 residues. The CDR3 nucleotides are TGCGCCAGCAGCCAATATGCCTTAAGCTCGTACAATGAGCAGTTCTTT. Translating it yields CASSQYALSSYNEQFF.

With respect to this clonotype: One end of the junction does not line up with germline, which may come from a read error. This rearrangement joins TRBV11-2 to TRBJ2-3; 7 bases are shared with TRBD1. The CDR3 is 14 amino acids. Germline V gives CDR1 SGHAT, CDR2 FQNNGV. DNA for the CDR3: TGTGCCAGCAGACTACCGGGACAGTTCATATACGCAGTATTT. Translation: CASRLPGQFIYAVF.

On this clonotype: Compared with germline, one end of the junction differs, possibly owing to a read error. The chain couples TRBV28 to TRBJ1-5; D unclear. Germline V gives CDR1 MDHEN, CDR2 SYDVKM. The CDR3 loop spans 18 amino acids. The CDR3 DNA reads as TGTGCCAACAGTTTACCTTCATTCCGATACCGTGGTGGTCAGGCCCAGCATTTT. Protein: CANSLPSFRYRGGQAQHF. Variable domain in full (rest from reference TRBV28 and TRBJ1-5): DVKVTQSSRYLVKRTGEKVFLECVQDMDHENMFWYRQDPGLGLRLIYFSYDVKMKEKGDIPEGYSVSREKKERFSLILESASTNQTSMYLCANSLPSFRYRGGQAQHFGDGTRLSIL.

In regard to this clonotype: A read error is likely, as this CDR3 ends without the conserved phenylalanine or tryptophan. The J gene is TRBJ1-1, the V gene TRBV11-2, with 10 positions matching TRBD1. Germline V gives CDR1 SGHAT, CDR2 FQNNGV. The CDR3 has 20 amino acids. Unmatched junction bases numbered 20, after V lost 5 bases and J lost 2 bases. CDR3 nucleotide sequence: TGTGCCAGCAGCGCTCGCGACAGGGGGCGCAAGCGGTGGAGTAACACTGAAGCTTTCATT. Translation gives CASSARDRGRKRWSNTEAFI.

This clonotype was observed once. This rearrangement joins TRBV6-5 to TRBJ2-7; 9 bases are shared with TRBD2. Germline CDR1 MNHEY, CDR2 SVGAGI. The CDR3 consists of 16 residues. Written as DNA, the CDR3 is TGTGTCACCAGCTTACCTTGGATAGCGGGAGTCAACGAGCAGTACTTC. This encodes CVTSLPWIAGVNEQYF.

This sequence joins TRBV21-1 and TRBJ2-2; the D segment call TRBD1 is taken from the table without a DNA check. TRBV21-1 is a listed pseudogene. There are 16 residues in the CDR3. For the CDR3, the DNA is TGTGCCAGCAACAAGAAGGACAGGACCCGCACCGGGGAGCTGTTTTTT. As protein: CASNKKDRTRTGELFF.

Comments on this clonotype: Its ends do not fully match the called genes, so a read error is possible. This chain joins TRBV28 and TRBJ2-5; D is perhaps TRBD2 (6 bases). The germline gives CDR1 MDHEN, CDR2 SYDVKM. The CDR3 consists of 14 residues. The CDR3 coding sequence is TGTACCAGCAGTTTGGGACTGCGGAAAGAGACCCAGTACTTC. Its protein product is CTSSLGLRKETQYF.

About this clonotype: This is likely a read error, given that the CDR3 carries no conserved phenylalanine or tryptophan at its end. Because the CDR3's place on the DNA is in doubt, the DNA is left out and the CDR3 is given as listed by TCRdb. The chain combines TRBV11-2 with TRBJ2-5; TRBD1, as called in the table, went unchecked against the DNA. Per the germline V gene, CDR1 is SGHAT and CDR2 is FQNNGV. The CDR3 is 14 amino acids in total, end residues counted. CDR3 sequence reads: CASSSPGSCEAQYI.

Details on this clonotype: This clone may be a read error of a much larger clone one base away. This chain uses TRBV11-2 with TRBJ2-5; D possibly matches TRBD1 or TRBD2 (5 bases each). The V and J ends lost 1 base and 5 bases respectively, with 17 bases between them. CDR3 size: 16 residues. CDR1 and CDR2 from the germline V gene are SGHAT and FQNNGV. The CDR3 DNA reads TGTGCCAGCAGCTTAGTATTGGGGGAACGGAGGGAGACCCAGTACTTC. Translated, it gives CASSLVLGERRETQYF.

On this clonotype itself: The CDR3 does not close with the conserved phenylalanine or tryptophan, likely indicating a read error. The genes are TRBV13 and TRBJ1-1; a possible D gene is TRBD1 (5 bases). The CDR3 extends over 17 amino acids. Trimming shortened V by 0 bases and J by 4 bases, and 18 bases separated the two germline ends. Germline CDR1 is PRHDT and CDR2 is FYEKMQ (reference sequence). The CDR3 DNA sequence: TGTGCCAGCAGCTTAGGAGGCTGTGGTATTGGGGGCACTGAAGCTTTCCTT. Translated: CASSLGGCGIGGTEAFL.

The chain has TRBV11-2 and TRBJ2-7, with D tentatively TRBD2 (5 bases). CDR3 length: 12 residues. Per the germline V gene, CDR1 is SGHAT and CDR2 is FQNNGV. The CDR3 protein is CASPGNTYEQYF. In DNA, the CDR3 is TGTGCTAGCCCCGGGAACACCTACGAGCAGTACTTC.

A word on this clonotype: The CDR3 does not close with the conserved phenylalanine or tryptophan, likely indicating a read error. This chain joins TRBV4-3 and TRBJ1-2; D possibly corresponds to TRBD1 (5 bases). Germline CDR1 reads LGHNA; CDR2 reads YSLEER. The CDR3 extends over 15 amino acids. DNA for the CDR3: TGCGCCAGCCGCCAAGATTGGGGCAGGGTGATTGGCTACACCCTC. This encodes CASRQDWGRVIGYTL.

The chain's CDR3 is CASTSRTGFTGELFF. In DNA form, the CDR3 reads TGTGCCAGCACTTCGCGGACTGGGTTCACCGGGGAGCTGTTTTTT. The genes are TRBV6-5 and TRBJ2-2; D perhaps matches TRBD2 (5 bases). Trimming stripped 7 bases from V and 4 bases from J, with 16 bases between. The CDR3 covers 15 residues. Germline CDR1 and CDR2: MNHEY and SVGAGI.

As to this clonotype: An end of the junction does not agree with germline; a read error may underlie this. The rearrangement links TRBV12-3 or TRBV12-4 to TRBJ2-1; D remains ambiguous. This CDR3 contains 14 residues. CDR3 residues: CASSSTLLVVEEFF. Written as DNA, the CDR3 is TGTGCCAGCAGTTCGACTCTACTTGTTGTTGAGGAGTTCTTC.

V usage is TRBV4-3 and J usage is TRBJ1-2; tentative D call: TRBD1 (5 bases). This CDR3 has 20 residues. Germline V gives CDR1 LGHNA, CDR2 YSLEER. The CDR3, as DNA: TGCATCAGCAGCCAAGGCGAAGGAAGGGGCAGGACCGCTACTAACCATGACTACACCTTC. Translated: CISSQGEGRGRTATNHDYTF.

This chain links TRBV4-3 with TRBJ2-3, with TRBD2 matching 12 bases. From germline, CDR1 is LGHNA and CDR2 YSLEER. CDR3 length: 17 amino acids. V lost 1 base to trimming and J lost 3 bases; unmatched junction nucleotides: 5. As DNA, the CDR3 is TGCGCCAGCAGCCAAGGCCTAGCGGGAGGGCCAACAGATACGCAGTATTTT. Translating gives CASSQGLAGGPTDTQYF.

As regards this clonotype: The junction differs from germline at one of its ends, possibly a read error. The gene calls are TRBV6-5 and TRBJ2-1, with 14 bases identical to TRBD2. The CDR3 contains 17 residues. Germline assignment: CDR1 MNHEY and CDR2 SVGAGI. DNA for the CDR3: TGTGCCAGCAGTTACCGGGGGACTAGCGGGAGAGACAATGAGCGGTTCTTC. Encoded protein: CASSYRGTSGRDNERFF.

This chain uses TRBV28 with TRBJ2-7; 9 bases map to TRBD1. The ends lost 7 bases at V and 1 base at J; junction bases unmatched: 8. Per the germline V gene, CDR1 is MDHEN and CDR2 is SYDVKM. This CDR3 is built from 15 residues. The CDR3 here is CASNDGTGNSYEQYF. In DNA, the CDR3 is TGTGCCAGCAATGATGGGACAGGGAATTCCTACGAGCAGTACTTC.

This chain links TRBV11-2 with TRBJ2-1, with 12 bases that match TRBD2. The CDR3 is 13 residues long. Per germline, CDR1 SGHAT and CDR2 FQNNGV. Trimming removed 4 bases from V and 10 bases from J; junction bases left unmatched: 2. CDR3 in amino acids: CASSWTSGAEQFF. CDR3 DNA: TGTGCCAGCAGCTGGACTAGCGGGGCAGAGCAGTTCTTC.

This clonotype was detected once. No conserved phenylalanine or tryptophan is present at the end of the CDR3, so a read error is the likely explanation. It is unclear where the CDR3 begins or ends on the DNA, so no DNA is shown, and the CDR3 is as TCRdb lists it. The chain employs TRBV6-5 and TRBJ2-2; the D call in the table, TRBD1, was not verified against the DNA. The CDR3 adds up to 15 amino acids, both ends counted. Germline V gene sequence: CDR1 MNHEY, CDR2 SVGAGI. The chain's CDR3 is CASSPRTGFTGELSL.

This clonotype was recorded only once. The germline gene is not matched at one end of the junction; a read error may be the cause. The chain uses TRBV11-2 and TRBJ1-3; TRBD1 might be the D (6 bases). CDR3 length: 15 amino acids. Germline V gene lookup returns CDR1 SGHAT and CDR2 FQNNGV. The CDR3 nucleotides read TGTGACGGCAGCTTATACAGGGAGACTGGAAACGCCATATATTTT. Protein sequence: CDGSLYRETGNAIYF.

This clonotype was seen at least ten times. At one end, the junction sequence differs from germline, possibly due to a read error. The chain recombines TRBV7-3 with TRBJ2-7; D remains ambiguous. The CDR3 has 13 residues. Germline CDR1 reads SGHTA; CDR2 reads FQGTGA. The CDR3 DNA reads as TGTGTCAGCAGCTTAAATCGGGCTCACGAGCAGTACTTC. This codes for CVSSLNRAHEQYF.

Note on this clonotype: The CDR3 does not end in the conserved phenylalanine or tryptophan, so this is likely a read error. The gene calls are TRBV11-2 and TRBJ2-3; D perhaps matches TRBD1 (5 bases). Looked up from germline, CDR1 is SGHAT and CDR2 is FQNNGV. The CDR3 is 15 amino acids. This CDR3 is CASSSQGFSTETQYL. Here the CDR3 DNA reads TGTGCCAGCAGCTCCCAGGGCTTCAGCACAGAAACGCAGTATTTG.